The 15 T cell receptor beta chains listed next were all sequenced from one sample in a study of breast tumors, draining lymph nodes, adjacent tissues. Using its own MiXCR run on the multiplex PCR reads, TCRdb lists one record per CDR3 protein. The sample contains 200,000 or so distinct CDR3 sequences, about 32% of which appear only once. Breast cancer patients provided tissue from their axillary draining lymph nodes. The specimen was axillary lymph node tissue. The receptors stem from a female donor with breast cancer. Some clones in this sample may be carry-over from other donors' samples.

This chain joins TRBV2 and TRBJ2-6; D gene unclear. CDR1 is SNHLY, CDR2 FYNNEI, per germline. The V and J ends lost 6 bases and 2 bases respectively, with 17 bases between them. The CDR3 length is 17 residues. The DNA for the CDR3 is TGTGCCAGCAGGAGAGAGATACCGAACACTGGGGCCAACGTCCTGACTTTC. It specifies CASRREIPNTGANVLTF.

Ten or more counts support this clonotype. The chain links TRBV24-1 to TRBJ2-3; D not resolved. This CDR3 spans 16 amino acids. Trimming cost V 4 bases and J 0 bases, with 13 bases left between them. In germline, CDR1 is KGHDR, CDR2 SFDVKD. The CDR3 DNA follows: TGTGCCACCAGTGACCCCGGGTCCCCCAGCACAGATACGCAGTATTTT. Protein: CATSDPGSPSTDTQYF.

The table lists this clonotype with many counts. The chain is built from TRBV7-3 and TRBJ2-3, with 8 bases fitting TRBD2. Germline lookup yields CDR1 SGHTA and CDR2 FQGTGA. This CDR3 spans 13 amino acids. J lost 5 bases, V lost 3 bases, and 1 base had no gene match. CDR3 amino acids: CASSFRGGDTQYF. The DNA of the CDR3 is TGTGCCAGCAGCTTTCGGGGGGGAGATACGCAGTATTTT.

The chain has TRBV2 and TRBJ2-5, with TRBD1 matching 10 bases. Germline V CDR1 and CDR2: SNHLY, FYNNEI. The CDR3 spans 13 residues. CDR3 in amino acids: CARWTGGQETQYF. CDR3 in DNA: TGTGCTAGGTGGACAGGGGGCCAAGAGACCCAGTACTTC.

In this sample, this clonotype turned up a few times. The CDR3 DNA reads TGTGCCAGCAGTACCCGGGGAGGGGGCGTTAGAGATACGCAGTATTTT. Encoded protein: CASSTRGGGVRDTQYF. The rearrangement uses TRBV6-2 or TRBV6-3 and TRBJ2-3; possibly TRBD1 or TRBD2 for D (7 bases each). There are 16 residues in the CDR3. V was clipped by 5 bases and J by 5 bases, with 20 bases between them. Per the germline V gene, CDR1 is MNHEY and CDR2 is SVGEGT.

This clonotype was counted at least ten times. The rearrangement joins TRBV7-2 to TRBJ2-1; D gene uncertain. This CDR3 contains 16 residues. Germline V gives CDR1 SGHTA, CDR2 FQGNSA. V dropped 5 bases and J dropped 2 bases, with 16 bases sitting between them. CDR3 in amino acids: CASSAGETLTYNEQFF. The CDR3 DNA reads as TGTGCCAGCAGCGCCGGAGAGACCCTAACCTACAATGAGCAGTTCTTC.

The sample holds a few counts of this clonotype. This CDR3 reads CASSLDAGRALGAFF. The CDR3, as DNA: TGTGCCAGCAGCTTAGACGCCGGACGGGCGCTCGGGGCTTTCTTT. The genes are TRBV7-2 and TRBJ1-1; the D is unclear. Between the trimmed V and J ends, which lost 1 base and 11 bases, there was a span of 20 bases. This CDR3 has 15 residues. In germline, CDR1 is SGHTA, CDR2 FQGNSA.

This clonotype has more than one count but fewer than ten. The V call is TRBV10-3, the J call TRBJ1-1; D is unclear. Trimming took 8 bases from V and 1 from J, leaving 5 bases between them. Germline-derived CDR1 and CDR2 are ENHRY and SYGVKD. The CDR3 runs to 11 residues. CDR3 DNA: TGTGCCATCCAGGAGAACACTGAAGCTTTCTTT. Its protein is CAIQENTEAFF.

The V gene is TRBV11-3, the J gene TRBJ2-5; 7 bases are a match to TRBD2. V lost 0 bases and J lost 5; bases outside the gene matches: 12. The germline gives CDR1 SGHNT, CDR2 YENEEA. The CDR3 has 17 residues. The CDR3 region is CASSLDWAGGIKETQYF. In DNA form, the CDR3 reads TGTGCCAGCAGCTTAGATTGGGCCGGGGGGATCAAGGAGACCCAGTACTTC.

This clonotype was seen ten or more times. The rearrangement joins TRBV2 to TRBJ1-2, with D perhaps matching TRBD1 (6 bases). The CDR3 sequence is 14 residues long. Looked up from germline, CDR1 is SNHLY and CDR2 is FYNNEI. V was pared by 4 bases and J by 7 bases, with 16 bases between. CDR3 in DNA: TGTGCCAGCAGTGGATTACGAGGGGGTGGTGGCTACACCTTC. This codes for CASSGLRGGGGYTF.

This clonotype was seen at least ten times. V gene TRBV5-1 combines with J gene TRBJ1-4, with TRBD1 identical over 8 bases. CDR3 length equals 14 residues. Trimming took 4 bases from V and 7 from J; bases not matched to a gene: 6. Per germline, CDR1 SGHRS and CDR2 YFSETQ. CDR3 protein: CASSLDREGEKLFF. DNA for the CDR3: TGCGCCAGCAGCCTGGACAGGGAGGGTGAAAAACTGTTTTTT.

The chain has TRBV5-1 and TRBJ2-5; perhaps TRBD1 as D (6 bases). The CDR3 loop spans 15 amino acids. V lost 1 base, J lost 3 bases, and 13 bases lay in between. CDR1 is SGHRS and CDR2 is YFSETQ in the germline V gene. CDR3: CASSLTGPPKETQYF. Here the CDR3 DNA reads TGCGCCAGCAGCTTGACAGGGCCTCCAAAAGAGACCCAGTACTTC.

This clonotype was detected ten times or more. This chain connects TRBV3-1 to TRBJ1-4, with a tentative D call TRBD1 (5 bases). This CDR3 has 15 residues. CDR1 is LGHDT and CDR2 is YNNKEL in the germline V gene (reference sequence). Trimming shortened V by 1 base and J by 8 bases, and 14 bases separated the two germline ends. The CDR3 loop reads CASSQGAHRDEKLFF. In DNA form, the CDR3 reads TGTGCCAGCAGCCAAGGAGCCCATAGGGACGAAAAACTGTTTTTT.

On this clonotype itself: A much larger clone sits a single nucleotide away, making a read error possible. Since the CDR3 does not end with the conserved phenylalanine or tryptophan, this likely comes from a read error. V gene TRBV6-5 combines with J gene TRBJ1-2, with D maybe TRBD1 (6 bases). Trimming took 4 bases from V and 2 from J, leaving 8 bases between them. In germline, CDR1 is MNHEY, CDR2 SVGAGI. The CDR3 loop spans 13 amino acids. The DNA of the CDR3 is TGTGCCAGCAGTTCGGGACACAACTATGGCTACACCTCC. Protein product: CASSSGHNYGYTS.

The gene calls are TRBV5-1 and TRBJ2-3; 10 bases match TRBD1. Germline V lookup: CDR1 SGHRS, CDR2 YFSETQ. The CDR3 sequence is 17 residues long. Trimming cost V 5 bases and J 2 bases; bases outside gene matches: 11. This CDR3 reads CASSSGQGGLTTDTQYF. The CDR3 coding sequence is TGCGCCAGCAGTTCAGGACAGGGGGGACTAACCACAGATACGCAGTATTTT.